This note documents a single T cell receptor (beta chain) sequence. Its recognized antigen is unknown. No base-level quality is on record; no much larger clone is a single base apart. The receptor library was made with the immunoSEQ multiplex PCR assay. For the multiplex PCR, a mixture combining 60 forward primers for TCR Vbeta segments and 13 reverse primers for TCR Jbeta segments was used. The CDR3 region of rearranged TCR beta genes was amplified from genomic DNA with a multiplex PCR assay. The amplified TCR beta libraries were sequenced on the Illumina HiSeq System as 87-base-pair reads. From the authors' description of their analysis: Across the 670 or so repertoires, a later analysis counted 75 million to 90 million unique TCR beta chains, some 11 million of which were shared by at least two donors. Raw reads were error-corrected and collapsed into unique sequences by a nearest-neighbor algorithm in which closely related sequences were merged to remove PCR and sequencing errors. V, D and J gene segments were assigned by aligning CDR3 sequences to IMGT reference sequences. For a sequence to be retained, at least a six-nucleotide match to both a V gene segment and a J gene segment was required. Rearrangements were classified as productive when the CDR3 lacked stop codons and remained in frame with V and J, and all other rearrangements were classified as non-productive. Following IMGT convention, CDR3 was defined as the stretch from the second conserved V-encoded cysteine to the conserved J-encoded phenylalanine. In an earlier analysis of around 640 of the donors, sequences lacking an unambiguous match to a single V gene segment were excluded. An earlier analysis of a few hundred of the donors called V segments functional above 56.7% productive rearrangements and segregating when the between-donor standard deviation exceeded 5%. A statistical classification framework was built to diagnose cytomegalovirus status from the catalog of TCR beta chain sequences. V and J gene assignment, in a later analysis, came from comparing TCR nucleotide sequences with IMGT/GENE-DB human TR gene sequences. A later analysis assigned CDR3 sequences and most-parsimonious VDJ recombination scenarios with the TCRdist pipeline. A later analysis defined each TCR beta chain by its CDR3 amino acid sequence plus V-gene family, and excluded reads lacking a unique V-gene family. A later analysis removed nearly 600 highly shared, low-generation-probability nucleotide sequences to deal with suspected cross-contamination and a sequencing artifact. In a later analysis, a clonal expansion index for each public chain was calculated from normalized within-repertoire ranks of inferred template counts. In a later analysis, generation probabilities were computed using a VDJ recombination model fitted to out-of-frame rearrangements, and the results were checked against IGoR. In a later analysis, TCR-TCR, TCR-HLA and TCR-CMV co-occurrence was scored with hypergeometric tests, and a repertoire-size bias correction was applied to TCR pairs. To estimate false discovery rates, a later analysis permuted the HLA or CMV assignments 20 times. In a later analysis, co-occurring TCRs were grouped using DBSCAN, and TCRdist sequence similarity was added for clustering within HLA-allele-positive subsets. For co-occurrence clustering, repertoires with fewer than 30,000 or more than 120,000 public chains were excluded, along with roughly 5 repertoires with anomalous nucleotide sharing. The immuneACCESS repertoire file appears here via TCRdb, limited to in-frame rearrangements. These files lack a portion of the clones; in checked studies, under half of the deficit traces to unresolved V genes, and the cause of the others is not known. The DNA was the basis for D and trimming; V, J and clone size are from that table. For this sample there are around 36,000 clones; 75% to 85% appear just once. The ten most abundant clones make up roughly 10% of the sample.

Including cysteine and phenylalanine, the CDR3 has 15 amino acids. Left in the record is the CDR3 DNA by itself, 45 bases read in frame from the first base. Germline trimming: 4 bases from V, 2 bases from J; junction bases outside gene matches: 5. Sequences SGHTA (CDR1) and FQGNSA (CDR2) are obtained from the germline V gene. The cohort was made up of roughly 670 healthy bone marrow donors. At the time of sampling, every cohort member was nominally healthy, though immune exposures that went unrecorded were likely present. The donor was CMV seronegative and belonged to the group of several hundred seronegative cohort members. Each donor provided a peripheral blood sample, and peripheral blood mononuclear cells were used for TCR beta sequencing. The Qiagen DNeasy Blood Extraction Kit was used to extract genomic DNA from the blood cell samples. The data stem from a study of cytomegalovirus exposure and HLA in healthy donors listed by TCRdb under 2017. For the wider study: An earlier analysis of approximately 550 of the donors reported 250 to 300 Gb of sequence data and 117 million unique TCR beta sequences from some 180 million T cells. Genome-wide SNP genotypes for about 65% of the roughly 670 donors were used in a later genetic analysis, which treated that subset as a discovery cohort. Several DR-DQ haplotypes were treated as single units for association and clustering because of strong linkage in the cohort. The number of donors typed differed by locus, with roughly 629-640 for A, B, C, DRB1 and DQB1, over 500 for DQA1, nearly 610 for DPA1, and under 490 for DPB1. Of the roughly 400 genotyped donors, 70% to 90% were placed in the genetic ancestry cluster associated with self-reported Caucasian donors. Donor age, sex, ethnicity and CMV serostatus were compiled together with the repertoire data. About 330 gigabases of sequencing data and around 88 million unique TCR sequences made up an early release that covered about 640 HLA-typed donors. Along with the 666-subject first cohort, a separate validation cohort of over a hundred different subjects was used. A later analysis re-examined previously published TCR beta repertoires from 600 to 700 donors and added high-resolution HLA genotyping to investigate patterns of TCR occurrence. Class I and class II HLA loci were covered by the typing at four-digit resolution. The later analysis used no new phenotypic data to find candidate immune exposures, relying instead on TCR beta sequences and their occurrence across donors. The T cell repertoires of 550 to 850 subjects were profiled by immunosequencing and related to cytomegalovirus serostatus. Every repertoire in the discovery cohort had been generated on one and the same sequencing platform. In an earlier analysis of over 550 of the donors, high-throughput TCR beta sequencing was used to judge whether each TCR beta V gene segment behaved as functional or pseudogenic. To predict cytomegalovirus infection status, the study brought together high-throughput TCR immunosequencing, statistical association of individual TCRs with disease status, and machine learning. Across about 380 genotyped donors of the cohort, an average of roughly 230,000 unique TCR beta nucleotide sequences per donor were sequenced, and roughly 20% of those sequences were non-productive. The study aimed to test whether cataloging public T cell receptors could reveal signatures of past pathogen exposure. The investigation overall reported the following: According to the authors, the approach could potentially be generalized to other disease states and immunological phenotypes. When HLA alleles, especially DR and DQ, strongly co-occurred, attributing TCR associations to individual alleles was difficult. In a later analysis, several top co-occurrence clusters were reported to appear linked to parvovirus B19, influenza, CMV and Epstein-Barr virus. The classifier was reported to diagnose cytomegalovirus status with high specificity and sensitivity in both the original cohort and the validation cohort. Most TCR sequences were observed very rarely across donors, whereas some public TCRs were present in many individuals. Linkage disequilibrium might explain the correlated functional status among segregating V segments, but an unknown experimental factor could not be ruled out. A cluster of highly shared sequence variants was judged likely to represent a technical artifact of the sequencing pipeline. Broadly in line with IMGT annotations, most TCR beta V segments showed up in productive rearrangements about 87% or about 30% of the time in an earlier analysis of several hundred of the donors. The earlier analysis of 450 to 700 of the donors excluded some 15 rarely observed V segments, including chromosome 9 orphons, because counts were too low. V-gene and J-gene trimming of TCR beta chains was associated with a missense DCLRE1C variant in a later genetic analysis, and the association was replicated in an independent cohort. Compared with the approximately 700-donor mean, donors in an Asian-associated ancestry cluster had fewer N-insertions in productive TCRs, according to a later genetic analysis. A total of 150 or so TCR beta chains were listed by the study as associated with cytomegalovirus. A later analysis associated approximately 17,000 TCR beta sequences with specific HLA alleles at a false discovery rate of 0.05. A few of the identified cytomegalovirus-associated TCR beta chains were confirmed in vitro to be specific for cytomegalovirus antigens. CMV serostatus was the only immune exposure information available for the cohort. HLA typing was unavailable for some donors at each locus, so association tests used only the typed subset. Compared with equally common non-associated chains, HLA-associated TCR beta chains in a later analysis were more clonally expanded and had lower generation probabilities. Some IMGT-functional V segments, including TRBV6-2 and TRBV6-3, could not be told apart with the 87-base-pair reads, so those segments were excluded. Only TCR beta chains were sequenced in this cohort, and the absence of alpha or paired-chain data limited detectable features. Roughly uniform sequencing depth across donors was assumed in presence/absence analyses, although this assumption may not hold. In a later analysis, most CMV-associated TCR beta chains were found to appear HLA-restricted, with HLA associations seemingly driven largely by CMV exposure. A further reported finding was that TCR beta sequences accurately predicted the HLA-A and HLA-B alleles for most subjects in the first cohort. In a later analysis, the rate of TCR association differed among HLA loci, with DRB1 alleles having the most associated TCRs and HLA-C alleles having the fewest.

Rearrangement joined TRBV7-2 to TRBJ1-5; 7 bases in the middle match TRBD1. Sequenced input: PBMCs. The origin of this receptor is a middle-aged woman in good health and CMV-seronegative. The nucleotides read TGTGCCAGCAGCTCGGCCCAGGGGGGCAATCAGCCCCAGCATTTT. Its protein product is CASSSAQGGNQPQHF.